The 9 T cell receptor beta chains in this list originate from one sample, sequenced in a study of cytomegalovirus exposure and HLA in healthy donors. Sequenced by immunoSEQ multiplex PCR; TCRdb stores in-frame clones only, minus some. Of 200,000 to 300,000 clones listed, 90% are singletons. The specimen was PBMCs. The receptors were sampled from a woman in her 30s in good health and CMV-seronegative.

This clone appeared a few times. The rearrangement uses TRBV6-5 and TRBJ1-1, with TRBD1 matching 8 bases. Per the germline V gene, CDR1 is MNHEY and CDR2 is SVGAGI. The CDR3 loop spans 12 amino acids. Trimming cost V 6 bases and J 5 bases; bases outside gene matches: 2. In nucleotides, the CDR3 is TGTGCCAGCAGGACAGGGGTTACTGAAGCTTTCTTT. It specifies CASRTGVTEAFF.

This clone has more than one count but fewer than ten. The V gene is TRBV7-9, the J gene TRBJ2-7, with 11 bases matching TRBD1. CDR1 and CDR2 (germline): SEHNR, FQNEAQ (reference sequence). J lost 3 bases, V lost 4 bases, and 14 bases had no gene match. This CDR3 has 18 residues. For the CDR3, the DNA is TGTGCCAGCAGCTCCTCCAAAATTCCCGGGACAGGGGGCTACGAGCAGTACTTC. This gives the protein CASSSSKIPGTGGYEQYF.

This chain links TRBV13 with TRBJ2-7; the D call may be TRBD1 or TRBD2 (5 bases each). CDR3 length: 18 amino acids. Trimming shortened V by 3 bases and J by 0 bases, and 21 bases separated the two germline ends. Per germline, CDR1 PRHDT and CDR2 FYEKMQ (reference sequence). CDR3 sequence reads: CASSLGRGAEFSSYEQYF. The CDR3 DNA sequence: TGTGCCAGCAGCTTGGGGCGAGGGGCGGAGTTTAGCTCCTACGAGCAGTACTTC.

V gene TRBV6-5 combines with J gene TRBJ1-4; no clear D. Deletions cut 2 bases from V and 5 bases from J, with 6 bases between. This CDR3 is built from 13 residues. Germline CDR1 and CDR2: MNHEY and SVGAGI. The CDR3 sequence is CASSYEMNEKLFF. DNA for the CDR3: TGTGCCAGCAGTTACGAGATGAATGAAAAACTGTTTTTT.

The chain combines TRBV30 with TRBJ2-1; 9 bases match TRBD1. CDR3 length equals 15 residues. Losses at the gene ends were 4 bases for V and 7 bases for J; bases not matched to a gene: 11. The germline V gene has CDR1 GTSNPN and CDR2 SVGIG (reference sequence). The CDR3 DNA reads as TGTGCCTGGACCGGGATCACAGGGGGCGATAATGAGCAGTTCTTC. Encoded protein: CAWTGITGGDNEQFF.

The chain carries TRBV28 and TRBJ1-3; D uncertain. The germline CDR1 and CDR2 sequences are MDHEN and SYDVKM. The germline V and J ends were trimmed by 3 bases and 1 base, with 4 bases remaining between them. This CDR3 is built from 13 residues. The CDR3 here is CASSLLSGNTIYF. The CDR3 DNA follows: TGTGCCAGCAGTTTGCTTTCTGGAAACACCATATATTTT.

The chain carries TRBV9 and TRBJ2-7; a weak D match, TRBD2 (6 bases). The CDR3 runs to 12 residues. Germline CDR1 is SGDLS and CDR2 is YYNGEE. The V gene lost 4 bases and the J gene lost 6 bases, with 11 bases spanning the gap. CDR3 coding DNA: TGTGCCAGCAGCCCCCCAGCGGGCGAGCAGTACTTC. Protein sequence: CASSPPAGEQYF.

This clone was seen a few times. The CDR3 sequence is CASRKDRGPYNEQFF. The CDR3 DNA follows: TGTGCCAGCAGAAAGGACAGGGGTCCCTACAATGAGCAGTTCTTC. The chain employs TRBV6-6 and TRBJ2-1, with 9 bases identical to TRBD1. V lost 6 bases and J lost 2; bases outside the gene matches: 5. The germline gives CDR1 MNHNY, CDR2 SVGAGI (reference sequence). The CDR3 has 15 amino acids.

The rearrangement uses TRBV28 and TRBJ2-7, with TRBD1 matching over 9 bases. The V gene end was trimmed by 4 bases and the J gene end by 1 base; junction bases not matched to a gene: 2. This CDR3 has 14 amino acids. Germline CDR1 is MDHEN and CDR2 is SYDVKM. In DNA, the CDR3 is TGTGCCAGCAGTTACAGGGGGCGATCCTACGAGCAGTACTTC. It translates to CASSYRGRSYEQYF.